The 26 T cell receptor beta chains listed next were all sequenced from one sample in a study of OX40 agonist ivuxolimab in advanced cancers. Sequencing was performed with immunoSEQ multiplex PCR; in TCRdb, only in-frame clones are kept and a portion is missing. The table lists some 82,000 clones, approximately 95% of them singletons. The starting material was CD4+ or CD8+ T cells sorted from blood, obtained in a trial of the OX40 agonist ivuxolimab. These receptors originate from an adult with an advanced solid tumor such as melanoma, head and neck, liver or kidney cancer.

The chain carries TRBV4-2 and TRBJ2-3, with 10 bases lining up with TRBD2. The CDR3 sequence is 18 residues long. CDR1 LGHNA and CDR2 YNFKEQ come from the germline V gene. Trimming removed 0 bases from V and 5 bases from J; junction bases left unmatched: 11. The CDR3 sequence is CASSQDQREGRLRDTQYF. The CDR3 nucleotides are TGTGCCAGCAGCCAAGACCAGCGGGAGGGCCGGTTGAGAGATACGCAGTATTTT.

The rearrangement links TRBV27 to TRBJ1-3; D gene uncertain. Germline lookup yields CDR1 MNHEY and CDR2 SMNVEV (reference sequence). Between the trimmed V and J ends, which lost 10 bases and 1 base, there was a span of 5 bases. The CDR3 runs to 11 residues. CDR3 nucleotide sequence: TGTGCCACCTCATCTGGAAACACCATATATTTT. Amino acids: CATSSGNTIYF.

The CDR3 region is CASSLGAGGTTDTQYF. In DNA form, the CDR3 reads TGTGCCAGCAGCTTAGGGGCGGGAGGGACCACAGATACGCAGTATTTT. This chain connects TRBV7-3 to TRBJ2-3; 9 bases match TRBD2. Unmatched junction bases numbered 5, after V lost 2 bases and J lost 2 bases. The CDR3 is 16 amino acids. Per germline, CDR1 SGHTA and CDR2 FQGTGA.

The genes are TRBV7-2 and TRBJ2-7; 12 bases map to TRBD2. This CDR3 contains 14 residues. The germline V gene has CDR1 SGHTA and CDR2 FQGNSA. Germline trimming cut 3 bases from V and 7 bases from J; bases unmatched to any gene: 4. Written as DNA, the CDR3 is TGTGCCAGCAGCTTCGGACTAGCGGGAAGGGAGCAGTACTTC. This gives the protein CASSFGLAGREQYF.

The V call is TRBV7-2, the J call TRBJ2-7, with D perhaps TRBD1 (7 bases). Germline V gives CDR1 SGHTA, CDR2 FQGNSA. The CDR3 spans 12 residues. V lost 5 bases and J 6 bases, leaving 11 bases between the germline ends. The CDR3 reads CASSPGGLEQYF. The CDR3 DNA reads TGTGCCAGCAGCCCAGGGGGGCTCGAGCAGTACTTC.

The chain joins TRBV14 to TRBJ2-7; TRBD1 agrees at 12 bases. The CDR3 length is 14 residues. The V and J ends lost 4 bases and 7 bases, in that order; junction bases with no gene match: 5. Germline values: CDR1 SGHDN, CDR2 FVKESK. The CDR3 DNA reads TGTGCCAGCAGCCCGGGACAGGGGGCGTTTGAGCAGTACTTC. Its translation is CASSPGQGAFEQYF.

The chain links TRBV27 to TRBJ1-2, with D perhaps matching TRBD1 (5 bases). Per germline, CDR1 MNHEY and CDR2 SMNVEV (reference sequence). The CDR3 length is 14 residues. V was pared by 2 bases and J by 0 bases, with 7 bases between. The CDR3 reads CASSLRGPNYGYTF. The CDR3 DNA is TGTGCCAGCAGTTTACGGGGCCCTAACTATGGCTACACCTTC.

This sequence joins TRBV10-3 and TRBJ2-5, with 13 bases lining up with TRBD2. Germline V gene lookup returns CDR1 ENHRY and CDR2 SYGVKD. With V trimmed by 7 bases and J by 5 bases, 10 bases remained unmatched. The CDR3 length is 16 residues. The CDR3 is CAIKGTSGDLGETQYF. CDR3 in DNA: TGTGCCATCAAAGGGACTAGCGGGGACTTGGGCGAGACCCAGTACTTC.

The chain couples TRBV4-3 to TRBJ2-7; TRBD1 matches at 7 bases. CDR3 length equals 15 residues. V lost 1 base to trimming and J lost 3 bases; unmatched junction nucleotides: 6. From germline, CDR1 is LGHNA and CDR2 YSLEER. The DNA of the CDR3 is TGCGCCAGCAGCCAAGTTACAGGGGCCTACTACGAGCAGTACTTC. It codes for CASSQVTGAYYEQYF.

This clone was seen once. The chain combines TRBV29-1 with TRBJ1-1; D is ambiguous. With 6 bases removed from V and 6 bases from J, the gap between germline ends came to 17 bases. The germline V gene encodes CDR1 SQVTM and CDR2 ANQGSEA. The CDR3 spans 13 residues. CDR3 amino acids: CSVPWGDYPEAFF. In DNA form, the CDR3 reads TGCAGCGTACCCTGGGGAGATTATCCTGAAGCTTTCTTT.

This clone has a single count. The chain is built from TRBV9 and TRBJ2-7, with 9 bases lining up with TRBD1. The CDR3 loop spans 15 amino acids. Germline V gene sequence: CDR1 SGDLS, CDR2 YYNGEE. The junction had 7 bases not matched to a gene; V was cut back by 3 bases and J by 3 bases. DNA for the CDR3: TGTGCCAGCAGCGCCGTCCGGGACAGGGACTACGAGCAGTACTTC. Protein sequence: CASSAVRDRDYEQYF.

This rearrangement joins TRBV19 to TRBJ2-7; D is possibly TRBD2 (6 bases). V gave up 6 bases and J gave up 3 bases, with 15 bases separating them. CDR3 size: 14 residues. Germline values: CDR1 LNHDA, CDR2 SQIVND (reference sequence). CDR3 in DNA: TGTGCCAGTAGAATTTCGGGAGCCTACTACGAGCAGTACTTC. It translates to CASRISGAYYEQYF. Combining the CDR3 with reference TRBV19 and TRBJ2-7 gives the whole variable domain DGGITQSPKYLFRKEGQNVTLSCEQNLNHDAMYWYRQDPGQGLRLIYYSQIVNDFQKGDIAEGYSVSREKKESFPLTVTSAQKNPTAFYLCASRISGAYYEQYFGPGTRLTVT.

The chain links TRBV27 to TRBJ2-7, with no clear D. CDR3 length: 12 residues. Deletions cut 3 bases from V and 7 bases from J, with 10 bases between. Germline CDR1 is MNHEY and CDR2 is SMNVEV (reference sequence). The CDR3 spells CASSFLGSEQYF. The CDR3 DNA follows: TGTGCCAGCAGTTTCCTCGGAAGTGAGCAGTACTTC.

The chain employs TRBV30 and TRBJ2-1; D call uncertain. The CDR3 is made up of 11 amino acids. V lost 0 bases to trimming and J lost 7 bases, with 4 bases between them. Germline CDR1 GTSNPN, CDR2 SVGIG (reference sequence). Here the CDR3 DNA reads TGTGCCTGGAGTGTACCAAATGAGCAGTTCTTC. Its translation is CAWSVPNEQFF.

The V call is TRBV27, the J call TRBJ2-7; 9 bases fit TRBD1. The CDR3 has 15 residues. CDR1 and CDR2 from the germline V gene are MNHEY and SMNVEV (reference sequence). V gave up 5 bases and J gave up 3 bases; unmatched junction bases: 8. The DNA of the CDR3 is TGTGCCAGCAGTCCCGGGACAGGGAACGGCTACGAGCAGTACTTC. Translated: CASSPGTGNGYEQYF.

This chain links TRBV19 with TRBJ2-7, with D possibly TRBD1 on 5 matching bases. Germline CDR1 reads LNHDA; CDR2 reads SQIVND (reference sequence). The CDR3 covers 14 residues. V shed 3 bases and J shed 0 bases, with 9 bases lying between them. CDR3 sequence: CASSIDRSSYEQYF. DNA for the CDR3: TGTGCCAGTAGTATTGACAGATCCTCCTACGAGCAGTACTTC.

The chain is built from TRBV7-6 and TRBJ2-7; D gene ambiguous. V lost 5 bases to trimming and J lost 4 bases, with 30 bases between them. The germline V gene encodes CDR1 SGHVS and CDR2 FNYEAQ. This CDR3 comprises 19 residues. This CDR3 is CASSPYLPGMSLSDYEQYF. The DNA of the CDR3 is TGTGCCAGCAGCCCCTACTTGCCCGGAATGTCCCTTTCAGATTACGAGCAGTACTTC.

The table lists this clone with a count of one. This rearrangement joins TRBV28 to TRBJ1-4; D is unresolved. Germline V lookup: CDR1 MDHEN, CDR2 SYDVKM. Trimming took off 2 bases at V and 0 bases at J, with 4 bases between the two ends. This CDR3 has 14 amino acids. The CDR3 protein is CASSLPATNEKLFF. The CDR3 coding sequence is TGTGCCAGCAGTTTACCGGCAACTAATGAAAAACTGTTTTTT. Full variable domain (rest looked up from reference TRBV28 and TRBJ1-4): DVKVTQSSRYLVKRTGEKVFLECVQDMDHENMFWYRQDPGLGLRLIYFSYDVKMKEKGDIPEGYSVSREKKERFSLILESASTNQTSMYLCASSLPATNEKLFFGSGTQLSVL.

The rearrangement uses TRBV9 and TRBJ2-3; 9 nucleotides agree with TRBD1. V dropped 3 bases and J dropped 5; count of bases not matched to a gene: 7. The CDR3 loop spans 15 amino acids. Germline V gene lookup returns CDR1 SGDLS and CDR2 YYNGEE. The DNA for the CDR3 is TGTGCCAGCAGCGACACAGGGGGCGCGGTAGATACGCAGTATTTT. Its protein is CASSDTGGAVDTQYF.

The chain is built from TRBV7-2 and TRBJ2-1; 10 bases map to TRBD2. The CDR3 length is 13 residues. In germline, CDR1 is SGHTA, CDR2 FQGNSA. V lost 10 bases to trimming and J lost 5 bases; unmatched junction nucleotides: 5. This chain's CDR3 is CAIRTSGDNEQFF. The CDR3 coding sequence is TGTGCCATTAGGACTAGCGGAGACAATGAGCAGTTCTTC. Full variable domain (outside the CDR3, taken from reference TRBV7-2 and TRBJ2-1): GAGVSQSPSNKVTEKGKDVELRCDPISGHTALYWYRQSLGQGLEFLIYFQGNSAPDKSGLPSDRFSAERTGGSVSTLTIQRTQQEDSAVYLCAIRTSGDNEQFFGPGTRLTVL.

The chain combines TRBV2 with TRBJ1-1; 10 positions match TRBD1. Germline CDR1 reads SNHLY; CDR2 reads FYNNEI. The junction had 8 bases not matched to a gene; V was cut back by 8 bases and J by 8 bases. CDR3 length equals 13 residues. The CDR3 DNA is TGTGCCAGCCCGGGACAGGGGACCCTAGAAGCTTTCTTT. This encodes CASPGQGTLEAFF.

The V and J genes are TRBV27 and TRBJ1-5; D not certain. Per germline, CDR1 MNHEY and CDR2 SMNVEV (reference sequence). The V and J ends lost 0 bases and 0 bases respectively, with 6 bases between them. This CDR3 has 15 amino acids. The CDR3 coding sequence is TGTGCCAGCAGTTTATCCAGCTATAGCAATCAGCCCCAGCATTTT. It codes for CASSLSSYSNQPQHF.

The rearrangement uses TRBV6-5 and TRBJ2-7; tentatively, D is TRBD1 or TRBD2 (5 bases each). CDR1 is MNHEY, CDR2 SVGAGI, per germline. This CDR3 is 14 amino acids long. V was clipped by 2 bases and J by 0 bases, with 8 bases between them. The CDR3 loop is CASSYDGTSYEQYF. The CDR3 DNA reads TGTGCCAGCAGTTACGACGGGACCTCCTACGAGCAGTACTTC.

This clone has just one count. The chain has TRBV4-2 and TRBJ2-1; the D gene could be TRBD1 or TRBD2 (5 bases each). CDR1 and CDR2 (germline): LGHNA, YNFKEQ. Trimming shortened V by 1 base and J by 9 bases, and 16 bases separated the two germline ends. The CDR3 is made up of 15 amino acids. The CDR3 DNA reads TGTGCCAGCAGCCAAGGGGCCCTAGTCGGGGCTGAGCAGTTCTTC. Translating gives CASSQGALVGAEQFF.

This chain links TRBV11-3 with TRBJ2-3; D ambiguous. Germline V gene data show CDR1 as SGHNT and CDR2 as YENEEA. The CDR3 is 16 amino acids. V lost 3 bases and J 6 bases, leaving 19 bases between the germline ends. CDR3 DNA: TGTGCCAGCAGCTTCGGGCAATCGACACCCCTCGATACGCAGTATTTT. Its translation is CASSFGQSTPLDTQYF.

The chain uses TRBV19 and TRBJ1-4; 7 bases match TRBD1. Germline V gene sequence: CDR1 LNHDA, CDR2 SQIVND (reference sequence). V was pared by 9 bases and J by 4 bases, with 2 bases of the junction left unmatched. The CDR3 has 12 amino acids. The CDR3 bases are TGTGCCAGGGACAGGAATAATGAAAAACTGTTTTTT. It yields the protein CARDRNNEKLFF.